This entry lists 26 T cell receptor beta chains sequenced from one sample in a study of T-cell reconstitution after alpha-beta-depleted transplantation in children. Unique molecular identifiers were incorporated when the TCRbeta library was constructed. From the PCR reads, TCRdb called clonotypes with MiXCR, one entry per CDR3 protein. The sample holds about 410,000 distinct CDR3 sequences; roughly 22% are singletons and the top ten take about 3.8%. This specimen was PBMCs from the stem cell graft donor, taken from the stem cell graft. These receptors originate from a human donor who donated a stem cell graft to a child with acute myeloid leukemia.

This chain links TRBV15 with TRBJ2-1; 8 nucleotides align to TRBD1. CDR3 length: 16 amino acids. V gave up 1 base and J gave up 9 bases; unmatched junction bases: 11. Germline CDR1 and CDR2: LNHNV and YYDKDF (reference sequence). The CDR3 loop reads CATSRGGQGVNVEQFF. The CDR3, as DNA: TGTGCCACCAGCAGAGGAGGACAGGGAGTAAATGTTGAGCAGTTCTTC.

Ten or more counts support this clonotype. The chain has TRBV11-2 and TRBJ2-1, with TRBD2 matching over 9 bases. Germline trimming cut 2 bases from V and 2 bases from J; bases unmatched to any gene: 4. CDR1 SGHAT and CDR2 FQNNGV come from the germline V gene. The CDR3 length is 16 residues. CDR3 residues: CASSLHSGGAYNEQFF. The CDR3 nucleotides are TGTGCCAGCAGCTTACATAGCGGGGGCGCCTACAATGAGCAGTTCTTC. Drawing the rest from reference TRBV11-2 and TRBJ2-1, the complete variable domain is EAGVAQSPRYKIIEKRQSVAFWCNPISGHATLYWYQQILGQGPKLLIQFQNNGVVDDSQLPKDRFSAERLKGVDSTLKIQPAKLEDSAVYLCASSLHSGGAYNEQFFGPGTRLTVL.

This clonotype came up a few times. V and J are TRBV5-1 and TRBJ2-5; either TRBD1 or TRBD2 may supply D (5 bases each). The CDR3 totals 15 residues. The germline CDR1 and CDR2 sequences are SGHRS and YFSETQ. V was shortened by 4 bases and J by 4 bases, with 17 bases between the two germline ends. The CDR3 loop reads CASSLYKGTPETQYF. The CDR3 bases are TGCGCCAGCAGCCTTTACAAAGGGACGCCAGAGACCCAGTACTTC.

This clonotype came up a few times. CDR3 in DNA: TGTGCCACCAGTGACGCTAGGCCGCAAGAGACCCAGTACTTC. It codes for CATSDARPQETQYF. This chain joins TRBV24-1 and TRBJ2-5, with D uncertain. Germline-derived CDR1 and CDR2 are KGHDR and SFDVKD. This CDR3 is built from 14 residues. The V end was cut by 4 bases, the J end by 2 bases, with 10 bases between.

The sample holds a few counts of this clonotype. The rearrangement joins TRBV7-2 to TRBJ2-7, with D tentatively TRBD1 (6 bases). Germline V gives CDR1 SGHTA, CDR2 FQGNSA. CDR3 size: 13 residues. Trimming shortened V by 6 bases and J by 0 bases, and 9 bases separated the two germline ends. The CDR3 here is CASRAGASYEQYF. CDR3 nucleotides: TGTGCCAGCAGAGCAGGGGCCTCCTACGAGCAGTACTTC.

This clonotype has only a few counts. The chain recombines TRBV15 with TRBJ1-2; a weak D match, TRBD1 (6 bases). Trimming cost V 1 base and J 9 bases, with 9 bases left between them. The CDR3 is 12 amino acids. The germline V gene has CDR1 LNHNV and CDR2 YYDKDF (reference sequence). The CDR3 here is CATSRGRGSYTF. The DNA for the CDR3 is TGTGCCACCAGCAGAGGGAGGGGGAGCTACACCTTC.

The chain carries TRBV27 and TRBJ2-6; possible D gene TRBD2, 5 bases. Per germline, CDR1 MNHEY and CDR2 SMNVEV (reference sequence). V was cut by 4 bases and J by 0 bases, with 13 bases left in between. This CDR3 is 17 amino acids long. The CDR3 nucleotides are TGTGCCAGCAGTTCCCAAGGACTGTCCTCTGGGGCCAACGTCCTGACTTTC. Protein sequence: CASSSQGLSSGANVLTF. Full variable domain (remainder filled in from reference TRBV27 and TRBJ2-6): EAQVTQNPRYLITVTGKKLTVTCSQNMNHEYMSWYRQDPGLGLRQIYYSMNVEVTDKGDVPEGYKVSRKEKRNFPLILESPSPNQTSLYFCASSSQGLSSGANVLTFGAGSRLTVL.

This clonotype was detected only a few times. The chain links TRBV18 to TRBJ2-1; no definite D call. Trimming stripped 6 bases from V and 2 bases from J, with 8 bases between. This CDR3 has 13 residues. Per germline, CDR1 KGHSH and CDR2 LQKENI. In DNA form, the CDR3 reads TGTGCCAGCTCTCTTATGGCCTACAATGAGCAGTTCTTC. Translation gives CASSLMAYNEQFF.

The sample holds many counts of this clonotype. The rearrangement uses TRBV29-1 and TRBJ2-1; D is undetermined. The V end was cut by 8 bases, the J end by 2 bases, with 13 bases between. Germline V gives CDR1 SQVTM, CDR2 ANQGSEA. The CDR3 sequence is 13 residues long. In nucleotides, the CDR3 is TGCAGCATCCCAGGAAGGGCCTACAATGAGCAGTTCTTC. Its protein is CSIPGRAYNEQFF.

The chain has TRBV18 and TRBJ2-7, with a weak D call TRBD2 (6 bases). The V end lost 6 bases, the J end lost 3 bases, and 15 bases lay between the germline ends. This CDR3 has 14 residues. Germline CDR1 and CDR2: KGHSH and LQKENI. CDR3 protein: CASSPRERDYEQYF. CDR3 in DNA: TGTGCCAGCTCCCCCCGGGAGAGGGACTACGAGCAGTACTTC. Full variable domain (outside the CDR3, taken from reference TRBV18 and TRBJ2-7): NAGVMQNPRHLVRRRGQEARLRCSPMKGHSHVYWYRQLPEEGLKFMVYLQKENIIDESGMPKERFSAEFPKEGPSILRIQQVVRGDSAAYFCASSPRERDYEQYFGPGTRLTVT.

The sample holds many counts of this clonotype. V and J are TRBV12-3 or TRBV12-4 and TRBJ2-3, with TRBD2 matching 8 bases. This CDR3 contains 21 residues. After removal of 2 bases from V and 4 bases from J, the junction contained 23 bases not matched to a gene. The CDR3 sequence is CASSLNSWLAGITGPSDTQYF. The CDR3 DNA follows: TGTGCCAGCAGTTTAAATTCCTGGCTAGCGGGTATCACGGGCCCCTCAGATACGCAGTATTTT.

The CDR3 DNA reads as TGTGCCAGCAGTTTAGGACCGGGACTAGCGGCTTACGAGCAGTACTTC. This gives the protein CASSLGPGLAAYEQYF. V and J are TRBV12-3 or TRBV12-4 and TRBJ2-7; 11 positions agree with TRBD2. Trimming removed 1 base from V and 4 bases from J; junction bases left unmatched: 6. This CDR3 comprises 16 residues.

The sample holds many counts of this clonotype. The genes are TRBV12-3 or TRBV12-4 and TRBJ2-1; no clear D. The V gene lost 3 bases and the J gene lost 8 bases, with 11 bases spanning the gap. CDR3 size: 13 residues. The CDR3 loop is CASSFSWHHEQFF. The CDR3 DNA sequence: TGTGCCAGCAGTTTCTCCTGGCACCATGAGCAGTTCTTC.

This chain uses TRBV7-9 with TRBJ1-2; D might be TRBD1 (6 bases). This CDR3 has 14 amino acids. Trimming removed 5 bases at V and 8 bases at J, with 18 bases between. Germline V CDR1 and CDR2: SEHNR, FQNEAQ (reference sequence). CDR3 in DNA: TGTGCCAGCAGCAACGGGACAACGGTTATGGGCTACACCTTC. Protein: CASSNGTTVMGYTF.

The CDR3 is CASPGVGVGALGNTEAFF. The CDR3 bases are TGTGCCAGCCCAGGAGTGGGGGTAGGGGCGCTGGGGAACACTGAAGCTTTCTTT. The V gene is TRBV6-1, the J gene TRBJ1-1, with D possibly being TRBD1 (5 bases). The length of the CDR3 is 18 residues. The germline CDR1 and CDR2 sequences are MNHNS and SASEGT. V shed 8 bases and J shed 1 base, with 26 bases lying between them.

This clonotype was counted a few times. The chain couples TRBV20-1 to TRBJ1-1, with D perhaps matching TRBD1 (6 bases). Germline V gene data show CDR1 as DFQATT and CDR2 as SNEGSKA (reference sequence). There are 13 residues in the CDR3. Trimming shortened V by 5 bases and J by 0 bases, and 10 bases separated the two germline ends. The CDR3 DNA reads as TGCAGTGCTGAGCAGGGGTTGAACACTGAAGCTTTCTTT. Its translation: CSAEQGLNTEAFF.

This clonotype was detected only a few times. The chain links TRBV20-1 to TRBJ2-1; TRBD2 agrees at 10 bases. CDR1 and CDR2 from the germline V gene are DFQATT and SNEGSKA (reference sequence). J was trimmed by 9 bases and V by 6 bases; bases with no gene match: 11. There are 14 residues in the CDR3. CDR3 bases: TGCAGTGCGGGGGCGGCTAGCGGGAGCGGTGAGCAGTTCTTC. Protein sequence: CSAGAASGSGEQFF.

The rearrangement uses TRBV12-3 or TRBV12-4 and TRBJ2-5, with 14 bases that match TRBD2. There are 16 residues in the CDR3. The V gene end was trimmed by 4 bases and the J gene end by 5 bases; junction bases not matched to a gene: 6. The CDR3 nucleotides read TGTGCCAGCAGTTCCGGACTAGCGGGAGGCGAGGAGACCCAGTACTTC. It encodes CASSSGLAGGEETQYF.

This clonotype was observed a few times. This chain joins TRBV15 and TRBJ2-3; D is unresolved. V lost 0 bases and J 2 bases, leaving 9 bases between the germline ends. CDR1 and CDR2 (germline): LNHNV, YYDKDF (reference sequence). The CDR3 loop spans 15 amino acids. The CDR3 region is CATSRDRADTDTQYF. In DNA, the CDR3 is TGTGCCACCAGCAGAGATAGGGCAGACACAGATACGCAGTATTTT.

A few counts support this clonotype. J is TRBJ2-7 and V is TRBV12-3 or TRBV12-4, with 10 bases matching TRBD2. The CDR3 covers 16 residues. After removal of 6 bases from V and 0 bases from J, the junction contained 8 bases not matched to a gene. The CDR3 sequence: CASSLTLAGDSYEQYF. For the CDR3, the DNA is TGTGCCAGCAGCCTCACCCTAGCGGGGGACTCCTACGAGCAGTACTTC.

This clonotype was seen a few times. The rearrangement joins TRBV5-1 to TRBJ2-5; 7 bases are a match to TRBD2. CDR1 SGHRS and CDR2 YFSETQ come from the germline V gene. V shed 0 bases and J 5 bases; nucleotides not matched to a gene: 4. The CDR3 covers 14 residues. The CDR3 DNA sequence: TGCGCCAGCAGCTTGGAGCGGGGATGGGAGACCCAGTACTTC. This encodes CASSLERGWETQYF.

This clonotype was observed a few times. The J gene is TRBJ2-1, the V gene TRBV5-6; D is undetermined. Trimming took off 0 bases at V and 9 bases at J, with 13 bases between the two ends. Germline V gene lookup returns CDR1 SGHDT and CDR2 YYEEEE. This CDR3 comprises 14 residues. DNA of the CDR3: TGTGCCAGCAGCTTGGTAACCTCTGAGTTTGAGCAGTTCTTC. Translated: CASSLVTSEFEQFF. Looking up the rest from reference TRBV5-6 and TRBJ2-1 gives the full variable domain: DAGVTQSPTHLIKTRGQQVTLRCSPKSGHDTVSWYQQALGQGPQFIFQYYEEEERQRGNFPDRFSGHQFPNYSSELNVNALLLGDSALYLCASSLVTSEFEQFFGPGTRLTVL.

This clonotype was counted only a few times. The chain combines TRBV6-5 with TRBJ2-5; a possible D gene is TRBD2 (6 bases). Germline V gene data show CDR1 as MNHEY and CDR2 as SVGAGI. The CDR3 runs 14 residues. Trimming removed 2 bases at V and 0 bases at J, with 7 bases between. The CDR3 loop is CASSYVADQETQYF. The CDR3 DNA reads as TGTGCCAGCAGTTACGTAGCGGACCAAGAGACCCAGTACTTC.

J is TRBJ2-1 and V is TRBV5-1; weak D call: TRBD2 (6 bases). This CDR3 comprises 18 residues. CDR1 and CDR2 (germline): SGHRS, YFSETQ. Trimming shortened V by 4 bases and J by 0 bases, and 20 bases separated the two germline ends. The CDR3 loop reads CASSLKKLAGSSYNEQFF. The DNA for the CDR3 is TGCGCCAGCAGCCTCAAAAAACTAGCCGGGAGCTCCTACAATGAGCAGTTCTTC.

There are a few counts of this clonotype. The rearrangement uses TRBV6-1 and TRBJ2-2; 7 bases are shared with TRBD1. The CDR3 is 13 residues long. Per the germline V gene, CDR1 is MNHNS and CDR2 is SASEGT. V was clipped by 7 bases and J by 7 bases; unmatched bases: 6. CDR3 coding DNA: TGTGCCAGCATAGGGGGCTTAGGCGGGGAGCTGTTTTTT. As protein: CASIGGLGGELFF.

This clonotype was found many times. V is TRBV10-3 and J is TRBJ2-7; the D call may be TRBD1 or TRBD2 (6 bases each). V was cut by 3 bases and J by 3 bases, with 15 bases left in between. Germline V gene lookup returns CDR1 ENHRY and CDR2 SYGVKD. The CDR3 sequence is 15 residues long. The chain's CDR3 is CAISEGGRGDYEQYF. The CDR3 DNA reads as TGTGCCATCAGTGAAGGGGGGCGAGGGGACTACGAGCAGTACTTC.